This T cell receptor beta chain was documented in a study of chemoradiotherapy in HPV16-positive cancers. This clone was observed once. Its antigen is not identified. Assay: immunoSEQ multiplex PCR; the TCRdb copy retains only in-frame clones and omits some. This table holds approximately 30,000 clones, roughly 93% found once. Study-wide points: During treatment, candidate HPV-specific clones and E7-related motifs expanded in tumor. Better recurrence-free survival went with HPV-responsive T-cell expansion in HPV16-positive patients.

This receptor was taken from a human donor with HPV-associated anogenital cancer. This specimen was blood, taken from a patient who underwent chemoradiotherapy.

The CDR3 is CASSLTANSNQPQHF. The DNA of the CDR3 is TGTGCCAGCAGCCTGACAGCAAATAGCAATCAGCCCCAGCATTTT. The rearrangement uses TRBV9 and TRBJ1-5; tentative D call: TRBD1 (5 bases). Per the germline V gene, CDR1 is SGDLS and CDR2 is YYNGEE. The ends were cut back, 4 bases at V and 0 bases at J, with 11 bases in the middle. The CDR3 runs 15 residues.